This entry features one T cell receptor beta chain sequence. The data were obtained in a study of T cell changes during pregnancy in multiple sclerosis. Germline loops: CDR1 MGHRA, CDR2 YSYEKL. After removal of 3 bases from V and 9 bases from J, the junction contained 4 bases not matched to a gene. The CDR3 spans 13 residues. Profiling relied on immunoSEQ multiplex PCR, and the TCRdb table lists in-frame clones only, not all of them. The data hold some 80,000 clones, with about 90% observed a single time. The V and J genes are TRBV4-1 and TRBJ2-1, with 8 bases lining up with TRBD1. This TCR came from a female donor in good health, enrolled as a control in a pregnancy study. This material consisted of peripheral blood, taken in the first trimester of pregnancy. The CDR3 DNA sequence: TGCGCCAGCAGCCACGGACAGGGCACTGAGCAGTTCTTC. Protein: CASSHGQGTEQFF.